The clone carrying this TCR beta chain showed up many times. Germline V CDR1 and CDR2: SGHRS, YFSETQ. The CDR3 is 13 residues long. The ends were cut back, 3 bases at V and 7 bases at J, with 10 bases in the middle. These data originate in a study of T cells after yellow fever vaccination. TCRdb processed the 5' RACE reads anew with MiXCR; each CDR3 protein has one entry. The repertoire holds 170,000 or so distinct CDR3 sequences, with about 6% as singletons. The source material was CD4+ T cells sorted from PBMCs, sampled on the day of the first yellow fever vaccination. The chain joins TRBV5-1 to TRBJ2-2; D is perhaps TRBD2 (5 bases). The clonotype originates from a man aged 18 to 29 who received the YFV17D yellow fever vaccine. As DNA, the CDR3 is TGCGCCAGCAGCTCAGAGGGAATCGGGGAGCTGTTTTTT. Amino acid sequence: CASSSEGIGELFF.